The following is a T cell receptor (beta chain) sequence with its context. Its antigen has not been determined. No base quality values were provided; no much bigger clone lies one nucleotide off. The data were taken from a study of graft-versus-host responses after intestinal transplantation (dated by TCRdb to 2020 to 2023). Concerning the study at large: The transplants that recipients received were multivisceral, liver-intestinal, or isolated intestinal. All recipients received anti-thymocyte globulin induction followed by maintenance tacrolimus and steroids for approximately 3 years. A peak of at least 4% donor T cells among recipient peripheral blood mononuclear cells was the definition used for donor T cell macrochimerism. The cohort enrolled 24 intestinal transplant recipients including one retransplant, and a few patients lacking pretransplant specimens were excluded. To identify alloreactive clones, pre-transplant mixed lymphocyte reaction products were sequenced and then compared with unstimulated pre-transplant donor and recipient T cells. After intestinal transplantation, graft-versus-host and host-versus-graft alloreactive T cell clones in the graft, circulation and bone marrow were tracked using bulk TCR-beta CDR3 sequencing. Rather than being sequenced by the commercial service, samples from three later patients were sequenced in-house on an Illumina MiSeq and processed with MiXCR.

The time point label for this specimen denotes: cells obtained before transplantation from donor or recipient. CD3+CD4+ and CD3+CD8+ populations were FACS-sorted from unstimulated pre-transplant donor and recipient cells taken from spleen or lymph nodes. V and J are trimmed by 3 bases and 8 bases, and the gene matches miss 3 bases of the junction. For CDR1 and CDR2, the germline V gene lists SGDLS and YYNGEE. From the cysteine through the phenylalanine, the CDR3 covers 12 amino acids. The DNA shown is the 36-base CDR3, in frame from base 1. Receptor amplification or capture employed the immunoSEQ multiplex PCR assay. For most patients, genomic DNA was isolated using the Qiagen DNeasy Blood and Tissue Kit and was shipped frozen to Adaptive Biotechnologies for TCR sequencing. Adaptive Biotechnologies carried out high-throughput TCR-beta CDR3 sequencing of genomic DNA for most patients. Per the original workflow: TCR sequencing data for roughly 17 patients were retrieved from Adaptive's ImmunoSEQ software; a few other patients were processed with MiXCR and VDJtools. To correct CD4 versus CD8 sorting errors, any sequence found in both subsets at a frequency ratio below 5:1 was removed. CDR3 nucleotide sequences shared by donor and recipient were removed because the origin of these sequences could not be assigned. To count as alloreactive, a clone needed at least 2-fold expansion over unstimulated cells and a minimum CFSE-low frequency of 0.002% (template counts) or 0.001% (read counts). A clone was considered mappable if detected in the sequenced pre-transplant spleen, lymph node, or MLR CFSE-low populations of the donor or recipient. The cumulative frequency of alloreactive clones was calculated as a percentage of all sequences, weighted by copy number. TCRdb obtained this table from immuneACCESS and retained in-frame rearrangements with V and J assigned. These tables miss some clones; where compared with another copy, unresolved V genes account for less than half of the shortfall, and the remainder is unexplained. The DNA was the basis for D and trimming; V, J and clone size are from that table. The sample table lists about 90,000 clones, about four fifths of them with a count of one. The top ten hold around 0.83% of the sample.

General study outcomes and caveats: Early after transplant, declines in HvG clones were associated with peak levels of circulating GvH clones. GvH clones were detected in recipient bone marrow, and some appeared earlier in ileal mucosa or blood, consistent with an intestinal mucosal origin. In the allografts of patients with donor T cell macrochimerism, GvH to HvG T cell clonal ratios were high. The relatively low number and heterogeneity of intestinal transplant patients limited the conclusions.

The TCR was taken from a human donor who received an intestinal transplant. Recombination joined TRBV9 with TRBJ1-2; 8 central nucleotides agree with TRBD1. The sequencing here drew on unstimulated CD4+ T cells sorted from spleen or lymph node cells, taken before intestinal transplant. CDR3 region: CASSATGVGYTF. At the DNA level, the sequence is TGTGCCAGCAGCGCGACAGGGGTCGGCTACACCTTC. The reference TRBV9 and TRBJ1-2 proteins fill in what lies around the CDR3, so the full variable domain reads DSGVTQTPKHLITATGQRVTLRCSPRSGDLSVYWYQQSLDQGLQFLIQYYNGEERAKGNILERFSAQQFPDLHSELNLSSLELGDSALYFCASSATGVGYTFGSGTRLTVV.